Below are 3 T cell receptor beta chains sequenced from a single sample in a study of blood T cell repertoires in COVID-19. Repertoires were generated with immunoSEQ multiplex PCR, while TCRdb's copy carries only in-frame clones and drops some. The sample carries around 220,000 clones, about 89% recorded once. Specimen: PBMCs or T cells enriched from blood (not recorded which). These receptor sequences come from a woman aged 18-35 years who had recovered from COVID-19.

The chain carries TRBV18 and TRBJ1-6; TRBD1 might be the D (6 bases). V lost 3 bases to trimming and J lost 6 bases, with 9 bases between them. In germline, CDR1 is KGHSH, CDR2 LQKENI. CDR3 size: 14 residues. CDR3 loop: CASSPRDTNSPLHF. CDR3 coding DNA: TGTGCCAGCTCACCTCGGGACACTAATTCACCCCTCCACTTT. The full variable domain, in which reference TRBV18 and TRBJ1-6 provide the parts outside the CDR3, is NAGVMQNPRHLVRRRGQEARLRCSPMKGHSHVYWYRQLPEEGLKFMVYLQKENIIDESGMPKERFSAEFPKEGPSILRIQQVVRGDSAAYFCASSPRDTNSPLHFGNGTRLTVT.

The chain couples TRBV28 to TRBJ2-7; 7 bases align to TRBD2. CDR1 is MDHEN, CDR2 SYDVKM, per germline. The CDR3 consists of 15 residues. Losses at the gene ends were 2 bases for V and 1 base for J; bases not matched to a gene: 5. CDR3 coding DNA: TGTGCCAGCAGTTTAAGTGCGGGAGAGTCCTACGAGCAGTACTTC. Translated, it gives CASSLSAGESYEQYF.

This chain links TRBV28 with TRBJ1-2, with D possibly being TRBD1 (6 bases). This CDR3 has 15 amino acids. Trimming left V 6 bases short and J 2 bases short, with 16 bases between. In germline, CDR1 is MDHEN, CDR2 SYDVKM. The CDR3 DNA is TGTGCCAGCAGACCAACCGGGACACCAAACTATGGCTACACCTTC. The encoded protein is CASRPTGTPNYGYTF.